The entry below gives a single TCR beta chain sequence along with its context. Its target is unknown. The data belong to a study of shared clonotypes between healthy human individuals. Across the whole study: Each donor had three CD4 naive, three CD4 memory, two CD8 naive and one CD8 memory plate. Study conclusions and caveats: Only blood samples were collected, and tissue repertoires likely differ. Clonotype sharing among donors was thought likely to change with sequencing depth.

Each cell subset's genomic DNA was divided evenly among several immunoSEQ plates. This table comes from immunoSEQ multiplex PCR, and its TCRdb copy is limited to in-frame clones, with some not included. The table shows a few million clones, with under 97% occurring only once. V dropped 10 bases and J dropped 2 bases, with 15 bases sitting between them. Germline CDR1 and CDR2: SGHVT and SQSDAQ. The length of the CDR3 is 13 residues. Specimen: naive CD4+ T cells sorted from blood. Subset: CD45RA+ positively selected. This receptor was obtained from a man aged 18 to 29 in good health. The chain carries TRBV7-4 and TRBJ2-7, with D possibly being TRBD2 (5 bases). CDR3 amino acids: CANPQTGTYEQYF. As DNA, the CDR3 is TGTGCCAACCCGCAGACGGGAACCTACGAGCAGTACTTC.